A selection of T cell receptor beta chains follows, all from one sample in a study of blood T cell repertoires in COVID-19. The protocol was immunoSEQ multiplex PCR, while the TCRdb copy is restricted to in-frame clones and leaves out a portion. The sample holds 210,000 or so clones, roughly 80% seen once. Material: peripheral blood. These TCRs come from a human donor in a cohort sampled during active COVID-19. Both conserved end residues are part of each CDR3. A D gene is named only where the DNA matches it firmly. Some rows have no size entry. The others give once, few or many, or a class for an expanded clone.

cdr3_length	v_call	j_call	d_call	clone_size	cdr3_nt	cdr3_aa
11	TRBV20-1	TRBJ2-7	NA	NA	TGCAGTGCTAGAGATCAATACGAGCAGTACTTC	CSARDQYEQYF
15	TRBV6-5	TRBJ2-7	TRBD2	NA	TGTGCCAGCACCCTCGGCGGGGGTCGGTCATACGAGCAGTACTTC	CASTLGGGRSYEQYF
11	TRBV30	TRBJ2-7	TRBD1	NA	TGTGCCTCGCTGACAGGGGTCGAGCAGTACTTC	CASLTGVEQYF
14	TRBV19	TRBJ1-2	NA	NA	TGTGCCAGTAGTATAACAGGTTCACCCTATGGCTACACCTTC	CASSITGSPYGYTF
16	TRBV4-3	TRBJ1-4	TRBD1	NA	TGCGCCAGCAGCCAAAATGGGGGACAGGGAAATGAAAAACTGTTTTTT	CASSQNGGQGNEKLFF
16	TRBV9	TRBJ2-7	TRBD2	NA	TGTGCCAGCAGCGTAGGAGGGAGCGGGAGTATCCACGAGCAGTACTTC	CASSVGGSGSIHEQYF
13	TRBV19	TRBJ1-1	TRBD1	NA	TGTGCCAGTAGTAAAACGGACAGGGAGAGGTCTTTCTTT	CASSKTDRERSFF
15	TRBV9	TRBJ2-2	TRBD1	NA	TGTGCCAGCAGCGTAGGACAGGGGGCTACCGGGGAGCTGTTTTTT	CASSVGQGATGELFF
13	TRBV11-2	TRBJ2-3	NA	NA	TGTGCCAGCAGCTTAGGAGCAGGGGATACGCAGTATTTT	CASSLGAGDTQYF
14	TRBV6-5	TRBJ2-3	TRBD1	NA	TGTGCCAGCAGGAGAGACAGGGTTACAGATACGCAGTATTTT	CASRRDRVTDTQYF
16	TRBV5-4	TRBJ2-7	NA	NA	TGTGCCAGCAGGCAATATTCCGGGACTCAGACCTACGAGCAGTACTTC	CASRQYSGTQTYEQYF
17	TRBV5-6	TRBJ2-3	TRBD1	NA	TGTGCCAGCAGCTTGGGCGGGGGACAGGGTCGGTCAGATACGCAGTATTTT	CASSLGGGQGRSDTQYF
14	TRBV6-2/TRBV6-3	TRBJ2-7	NA	NA	TGTGCCAGCAGTTACTCGAGGGGGACCTACGAGCAGTACTTC	CASSYSRGTYEQYF
13	TRBV6-5	TRBJ2-7	TRBD2	NA	TGTGCCAGCGAACCAGCGGGACTCTACGAGCAGTACTTC	CASEPAGLYEQYF
12	TRBV27	TRBJ1-1	NA	few	TGTGCCAGCAGGGGGCCCTTCACTGAAGCTTTCTTT	CASRGPFTEAFF
16	TRBV19	TRBJ1-5	NA	NA	TGTGCCAGTAGTATTTACGGGGGGCAGGACAATCAGCCCCAGCATTTT	CASSIYGGQDNQPQHF
12	TRBV5-3	TRBJ1-2	NA	NA	TGTGCCAGAAGCCCGGACACTTATGGCTACACCTTC	CARSPDTYGYTF
15	TRBV7-3	TRBJ2-5	NA	NA	TGTGCCAGCAGCCTTGGACTTGTCTTGGGTGAGACCCAGTACTTC	CASSLGLVLGETQYF
14	TRBV19	TRBJ2-7	NA	NA	TGTGCCAGTAGTATTGGACACCCAATCTACGAGCAGTACTTC	CASSIGHPIYEQYF
16	TRBV9	TRBJ2-5	TRBD2	NA	TGTGCCAGCAGCAGCGGACTAGCGGGACGACAAGAGACCCAGTACTTC	CASSSGLAGRQETQYF
15	TRBV5-4	TRBJ1-2	TRBD1	once	TGTGCCAGCAGCTCCTCGACAGGGGGCGTAGGTGGCTACACCTTC	CASSSSTGGVGGYTF
17	TRBV24-1	TRBJ1-5	NA	once	TGTGCCACCAGTGACCAAGGCAGGGCTTATAGCAATCAGCCCCAGCATTTT	CATSDQGRAYSNQPQHF
15	TRBV9	TRBJ1-2	NA	NA	TGTGCCAGCAGCGTAGGGGTACTAGCTAACTATGGCTACACCTTC	CASSVGVLANYGYTF
14	TRBV27	TRBJ2-7	NA	many	TGTGCCAGCAGTTCCCGTTCAGGCGGGGACGAGCAGTACTTC	CASSSRSGGDEQYF
16	TRBV2	TRBJ1-1	NA	NA	TGTGCCAGCAGTGAATACGGAGTGGATTTGGGCACTGAAGCTTTCTTT	CASSEYGVDLGTEAFF
16	TRBV5-1	TRBJ2-5	TRBD2	NA	TGCGCCAGCAGCTTGGGACTAGCGGGTCCACAAGAGACCCAGTACTTC	CASSLGLAGPQETQYF
11	TRBV7-9	TRBJ1-1	NA	NA	TGTGCCAGCAGCTTGGGGGGAGAAGCTTTCTTT	CASSLGGEAFF
15	TRBV6-5	TRBJ1-5	NA	NA	TGTGCCAGCAGTTACTCATCCAGGAATAATCAGCCCCAGCATTTT	CASSYSSRNNQPQHF
18	TRBV11-3	TRBJ2-3	NA	NA	TGTGCCAGCAGCTTAAGGCGAACGGGAGTTCCCAGCACAGATACGCAGTATTTT	CASSLRRTGVPSTDTQYF
20	TRBV11-3	TRBJ2-6	TRBD1	NA	TGTGCCAGCAGCCCGACTTCGGACAGGGGACCTAACTCTGGGGCCAACGTCCTGACTTTC	CASSPTSDRGPNSGANVLTF
13	TRBV19	TRBJ1-1	TRBD1	NA	TGTGCCAGTAGTATAGGGACAGGGGCTGAAGCTTTCTTT	CASSIGTGAEAFF
13	TRBV9	TRBJ1-6	TRBD1	NA	TGTGCCAGCAGTGGGGACAGGGGTTCACCCCTCCACTTT	CASSGDRGSPLHF
15	TRBV10-1	TRBJ2-7	TRBD1	NA	TGCGCCAGAGAGCCGGGACAGGCCTTGAAGTACGAGCAGTACTTC	CAREPGQALKYEQYF
16	TRBV27	TRBJ2-1	NA	medium-sized	TGTGCCAGCAGCCCGGACCCGGGACAAACCTACAATGAGCAGTTCTTC	CASSPDPGQTYNEQFF
13	TRBV4-2	TRBJ1-1	NA	NA	TGTGCCAGCAGCCAAGCCTTATACACTGAAGCTTTCTTT	CASSQALYTEAFF
12	TRBV12-3/TRBV12-4	TRBJ2-2	NA	NA	TGTGCCAGCAGTTTCATGGAGGGGGAGCTGTTTTTT	CASSFMEGELFF
16	TRBV6-2/TRBV6-3	TRBJ2-1	TRBD2	NA	TGTGCCAGCAGCCCGTGGAGCGGGAGCTCCTACAATGAGCAGTTCTTC	CASSPWSGSSYNEQFF
11	TRBV25-1	TRBJ2-7	NA	NA	TGTGCCAGCAGTGCCCGACTAGTTCTGTACTTC	CASSARLVLYF
15	TRBV18	TRBJ1-1	NA	NA	TGTGCCAGCTCACCCCTCGGGGGTGGAAACACTGAAGCTTTCTTT	CASSPLGGGNTEAFF
16	TRBV6-6	TRBJ2-7	NA	NA	TGTGCCAGCAGTTACCTTGGTGGGGCAGGTACCAACGAGCAGTACTTC	CASSYLGGAGTNEQYF
14	TRBV10-2	TRBJ2-7	NA	once	TGCGCCAGCAGTGCAAGAGGGTCCCCATACGAGCAGTACTTC	CASSARGSPYEQYF
13	TRBV6-5	TRBJ2-2	TRBD1	NA	TGTGCCAGCAGACACAGGGGATACGGGGAGCTGTTTTTT	CASRHRGYGELFF
15	TRBV11-2	TRBJ2-7	NA	NA	TGTGCCAGCAGCTTCCCGAGGAGGGGTGCCTACGAGCAGTACTTC	CASSFPRRGAYEQYF
14	TRBV6-5	TRBJ2-7	TRBD1	many	TGTGCCAGCAGTTACTCGAACAGGGGGTACGAGCAGTACTTC	CASSYSNRGYEQYF
16	TRBV29-1	TRBJ2-2	TRBD1	once	TGCAGCGTTGGCGGCCGAGGGGGCGCGAACACCGGGGAGCTGTTTTTT	CSVGGRGGANTGELFF
11	TRBV20-1	TRBJ1-1	TRBD1	NA	TGCAGTGCTCCGTCGGGACAGGAAGCTTTCTTT	CSAPSGQEAFF